This T cell receptor (beta chain) was profiled in a study of shared clonotypes between healthy human individuals. Study-wide background: CD4 naive and memory got three plates each, CD8 naive two, CD8 memory one.

The test was conducted at deep level. Data came from immunoSEQ multiplex PCR; TCRdb stores just in-frame clones and leaves some out. In the table there are around 330,000 clones, 74% of which are singletons. Study observations and caveats: Across subsets, estimated richness was generally greater for naive than for memory populations. Of the naive CD4 clonotypes, roughly 5% were shared across a handful of donors.

A remark on this clone: The antigen is unknown.

CDR3 length equals 18 residues. Germline CDR1 SEHNR, CDR2 FQNEAQ (reference sequence). V shed 5 bases and J 0 bases; nucleotides not matched to a gene: 13. Sequenced: memory CD4+ T cells sorted from blood. Sample subset: CD45RA-negative fraction. The source of this sequence is a man aged 25-45 years in good health. This chain links TRBV7-9 with TRBJ1-1, with 9 positions matching TRBD1. CDR3 protein: CASSLQQGARFVNTEAFF. CDR3 DNA: TGTGCCAGCAGCCTGCAACAGGGGGCGCGTTTTGTGAACACTGAAGCTTTCTTT.